The 19 T cell receptor beta chains below all came from one sample that was sequenced in a study of vaccination and CD4 T cells after COVID-19 (dated by TCRdb to the early 2020s). Antigens for these TCRs are unknown. The treatment or condition label on this specimen signifies: roughly ten-day PBMC culture with coronavirus spike peptide pools or control peptides (ViraFEST assay). CD4+ T cells from unexposed donors were collected before the COVID-19 pandemic (2011-2018). Preparation of the library involved PCR. TCRdb names Illumina iSeq 100 as the instrument used. DNA from cultured CD4+ T cells underwent TCR sequencing with the Oncomine TCR Beta short-read assay at the Johns Hopkins FTIC core. The public reads were reprocessed in TCRdb via fastp at Q25 and MiXCR, keeping in-frame beta chains. Under each unique CDR3 protein, matching rows form one entry showing the most common genes and DNA. This sample comprises under 1,100 distinct CDR3 sequences, roughly 31% of them detected only once. 86% of the sample is in the top ten clones.

Sample: CD4+ T cells from blood, cultured in vitro. The origin of the receptors is a human donor in good health.

The V gene is TRBV20-1, the J gene TRBJ2-2; 8 nucleotides agree with TRBD1. Germline loops: CDR1 DFQATT, CDR2 SNEGSKA (reference sequence). This CDR3 comprises 15 residues. The V gene end was trimmed by 0 bases and the J gene end by 7 bases; junction bases not matched to a gene: 7. CDR3 region: CSARDATGGVGELFF. CDR3 sequence (DNA): TGCAGTGCTAGAGATGCAACAGGGGGTGTCGGGGAGCTGTTTTTT.

The rearrangement uses TRBV5-1 and TRBJ2-3; TRBD2 is a possible D gene (5 bases). The CDR3 loop spans 14 amino acids. CDR1 and CDR2 (germline): SGHRS, YFSETQ. The ends were cut back, 5 bases at V and 4 bases at J, with 14 bases in the middle. CDR3 in DNA: TGCGCCAGCAGTAGCGTGGGTGCCCCAGATACGCAGTATTTT. Protein: CASSSVGAPDTQYF.

This clonotype was detected only a few times. The chain employs TRBV20-1 and TRBJ2-7; 8 bases agree with TRBD1. Unmatched junction bases numbered 5, after V lost 4 bases and J lost 3 bases. The germline V gene encodes CDR1 DFQATT and CDR2 SNEGSKA (reference sequence). The CDR3 is made up of 13 amino acids. CDR3 in amino acids: CSATRTGLYEQYF. Written as DNA, the CDR3 is TGCAGTGCTACTCGGACAGGGCTCTACGAGCAGTACTTC.

This clonotype was seen a few times. This chain uses TRBV4-1 with TRBJ2-5, with 7 bases lining up with TRBD1. V shed 4 bases and J 2 bases; nucleotides not matched to a gene: 1. The germline V gene has CDR1 MGHRA and CDR2 YSYEKL. The CDR3 has 13 amino acids. CDR3 in amino acids: CASSPGQQETQYF. The DNA for the CDR3 is TGCGCCAGCAGCCCGGGACAGCAAGAGACCCAGTACTTC.

The CDR3 bases are TGCAGTGCTGTAAGAGATACAGGGTACCAGCCCCAGCATTTT. Translation: CSAVRDTGYQPQHF. The genes are TRBV20-1 and TRBJ1-5, with a tentative D call TRBD1 (6 bases). The CDR3 length is 14 residues. The germline V gene encodes CDR1 DFQATT and CDR2 SNEGSKA (reference sequence). The ends were cut back, 5 bases at V and 7 bases at J, with 18 bases in the middle.

About this clonotype itself: The junction differs from germline at one of its ends, possibly a read error. The rearrangement links TRBV7-7 to TRBJ2-7; 11 bases map to TRBD1. CDR3 length: 15 amino acids. Germline CDR1 reads SSHAT; CDR2 reads FNYEAQ (reference sequence). The CDR3, as DNA: TGTGCTAGCAGCTTCGGACAGGGGGCAGGCTACGAGCAGTACTTC. Translated: CASSFGQGAGYEQYF.

This clonotype occurred a few times. This chain connects TRBV27 to TRBJ2-3; 13 bases map to TRBD2. V trimming: 5 bases; J trimming: 5 bases; junction bases outside the gene matches: 7. In germline, CDR1 is MNHEY, CDR2 SMNVEV (reference sequence). This CDR3 spans 16 amino acids. The CDR3 DNA reads as TGTGCCAGCAGTCACGGACTAGCGGGAGCTCAAGATACGCAGTATTTT. Its protein product is CASSHGLAGAQDTQYF.

The chain has TRBV29-1 and TRBJ2-5; the match to TRBD2 covers 8 bases. The J segment lost 5 bases and the V segment lost 4 bases, leaving 6 bases of the junction unmatched. Germline CDR1 SQVTM, CDR2 ANQGSEA. The CDR3 has 13 residues. The CDR3 loop is CSVVRGAGETQYF. The CDR3 DNA reads TGCAGCGTTGTGCGGGGGGCCGGTGAGACCCAGTACTTC.

This clonotype counts as medium-sized (0.01 to 0.1%). The chain joins TRBV5-6 to TRBJ2-7, with 9 positions matching TRBD2. J lost 0 bases, V lost 2 bases, and 3 bases had no gene match. CDR3 size: 15 residues. Germline values: CDR1 SGHDT, CDR2 YYEEEE. In DNA, the CDR3 is TGTGCCAGCAGCTTCCGACTAGCGGCCTCCTACGAGCAGTACTTC. It encodes CASSFRLAASYEQYF.

The chain has TRBV7-2 and TRBJ2-3; D ambiguous. This CDR3 contains 14 residues. Germline-derived CDR1 and CDR2 are SGHTA and FQGNSA. Between the trimmed V and J ends, which lost 5 bases and 2 bases, there was a span of 11 bases. The CDR3 protein is CASSTGPDTDTQYF. CDR3 bases: TGTGCCAGCAGCACCGGACCAGACACAGATACGCAGTATTTT.

The chain joins TRBV20-1 to TRBJ1-4; the match to TRBD1 covers 7 bases. The CDR3 contains 16 residues. V dropped 2 bases and J dropped 8; count of bases not matched to a gene: 14. Per germline, CDR1 DFQATT and CDR2 SNEGSKA (reference sequence). For the CDR3, the DNA is TGCAGTGCTAGAAATGTATTCAAAGGGGGCGGGGAAAAACTGTTTTTT. It translates to CSARNVFKGGGEKLFF.

The chain carries TRBV20-1 and TRBJ1-2; D perhaps matches TRBD1 (6 bases). This CDR3 is 15 amino acids long. The V end was cut by 0 bases, the J end by 7 bases, with 18 bases between. Per the germline V gene, CDR1 is DFQATT and CDR2 is SNEGSKA (reference sequence). CDR3 loop: CSARDLTGVGFGYTF. The DNA for the CDR3 is TGCAGTGCTAGAGACCTGACAGGAGTTGGTTTTGGCTACACCTTC.

This chain joins TRBV5-1 and TRBJ2-5; unclear D gene. Germline lookup yields CDR1 SGHRS and CDR2 YFSETQ. The CDR3 has 14 residues. Trimming removed 2 bases at V and 0 bases at J, with 8 bases between. The CDR3 nucleotides are TGCGCCAGCAGCTTTGCAGGAAACCAAGAGACCCAGTACTTC. Amino acids: CASSFAGNQETQYF.

The chain couples TRBV7-2 to TRBJ1-3; D is unclear. Germline V gene data show CDR1 as SGHTA and CDR2 as FQGNSA. The CDR3 is 15 amino acids. V lost 2 bases and J lost 0, with 8 bases in between. CDR3 region: CASSLMNLSGNTIYF. CDR3 nucleotide sequence: TGTGCCAGCAGCTTAATGAATCTCTCTGGAAACACCATATATTTT.

The V call is TRBV2, the J call TRBJ1-2, with 8 bases that match TRBD1. Germline V gene lookup returns CDR1 SNHLY and CDR2 FYNNEI. J gave up 4 bases and V 2 bases, and 6 bases lay outside the gene matches. The CDR3 runs to 15 residues. CDR3 protein: CASSEQGASAYGYTF. CDR3 nucleotide sequence: TGTGCCAGCAGTGAACAGGGGGCATCTGCCTATGGCTACACCTTC.

Concerning this clonotype: Compared with germline, one end of the junction differs, possibly owing to a read error. This chain connects TRBV5-1 to TRBJ2-5; a weak D match, TRBD2 (5 bases). Germline CDR1 is SGHRS and CDR2 is YFSETQ. CDR3 size: 15 residues. The CDR3 spells CASSLAPGTQETQYF. The CDR3 nucleotides are TGCGCCAGCAGCTTGGCCCCGGGAACTCAAGAAACCCAGTACTTC.

The chain links TRBV7-3 to TRBJ2-7; D remains unclear. Per germline, CDR1 SGHTA and CDR2 FQGTGA. There are 15 residues in the CDR3. Trimming stripped 1 base from V and 0 bases from J, with 10 bases between. CDR3 protein: CASSLRQAHSYEQYF. In nucleotides, the CDR3 is TGTGCCAGCAGCTTAAGGCAGGCCCACTCCTACGAGCAGTACTTC.

The rearrangement joins TRBV6-1 to TRBJ2-5; TRBD2 matches at 8 bases. The V gene end was trimmed by 6 bases and the J gene end by 4 bases; junction bases not matched to a gene: 7. Germline loops: CDR1 MNHNS, CDR2 SASEGT. This CDR3 has 14 residues. CDR3 sequence: CASRASAGGETQYF. The CDR3, as DNA: TGTGCCAGCAGGGCCTCCGCGGGGGGAGAGACCCAGTACTTC.

This clonotype showed up just a few times. The genes are TRBV2 and TRBJ1-6, with D uncertain. The CDR3 is made up of 15 amino acids. Germline V CDR1 and CDR2: SNHLY, FYNNEI. The V end lost 1 base, the J end lost 6 bases, and 10 bases lay between the germline ends. As DNA, the CDR3 is TGTGCCAGCAGTGAAGACACCGCCGGTAATTCACCCCTCCACTTT. It codes for CASSEDTAGNSPLHF.